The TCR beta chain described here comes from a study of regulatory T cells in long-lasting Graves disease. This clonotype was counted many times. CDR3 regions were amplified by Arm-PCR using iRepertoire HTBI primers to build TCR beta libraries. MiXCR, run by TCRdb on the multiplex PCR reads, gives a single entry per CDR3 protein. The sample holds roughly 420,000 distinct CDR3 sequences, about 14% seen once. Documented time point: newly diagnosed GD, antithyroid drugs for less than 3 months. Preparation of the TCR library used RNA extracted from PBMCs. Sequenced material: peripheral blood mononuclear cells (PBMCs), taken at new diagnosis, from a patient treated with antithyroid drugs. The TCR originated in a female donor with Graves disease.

The CDR3 DNA follows: TGTGCCAGTAGTATGTCGGTCGCCACCTCAAACTATGGCTACACCTTC. Its protein product is CASSMSVATSNYGYTF. This chain joins TRBV19 and TRBJ1-2, with D unresolved. CDR1 and CDR2 from the germline V gene are LNHDA and SQIVND (reference sequence). This CDR3 contains 16 residues. The V and J ends lost 3 bases and 2 bases respectively, with 16 bases between them.